The present T cell receptor (beta chain) was sequenced within a study of beta chain features in type 1 diabetes. Study findings and constraints: A potential influence of HLA type upon TCRB rearrangement remained unresolved herein. Significant though moderate, a shortening of TCRB CDR3s appeared in all four CD4+ subsets of Type 1 diabetes patients.

The CDR3 is 15 amino acids. Trimming removed 6 bases at V and 5 bases at J, with 19 bases between. The germline V gene encodes CDR1 MNHNS and CDR2 SASEGT. Blood was collected once per donor into heparin, averaging about 120 mL. CD45RO/CCR7/CD25/CD127/CD95/CD27 sorting isolated CD4+ naive, central memory, regulatory and stem cell-like memory cells. The isolated RNA, all of it, was reverse transcribed, so expressed TCRB transcripts were what got sequenced. The average output of naive, central memory and regulatory T cell samples was several million reads. Sequencing used immunoSEQ multiplex PCR; TCRdb keeps in-frame clones, though not all of them. The sample contains about 650,000 clones, roughly 12% of which appear only once. This clone was detected only a few times. What it recognizes is unknown.

Material for sequencing was naive CD4+ T cells from blood. The sequence was obtained from a young man with type 1 diabetes. This chain connects TRBV6-1 to TRBJ2-5, with D possibly being TRBD1 (6 bases). The CDR3: CASSRTTGMGETQYF. The CDR3 coding sequence is TGTGCCAGCAGCCGTACCACAGGGATGGGGGAGACCCAGTACTTC.